This is a list of T cell receptor beta chains from one sample in a study of shared clonotypes between healthy human individuals. Assay: immunoSEQ multiplex PCR; the TCRdb copy retains only in-frame clones and omits some. In the table there are roughly 500,000 clones, 96% of which are singletons. Sequenced input: naive CD4+ T cells sorted from blood. The receptors shown here come from a woman aged 25 to 45 in good health. CDR3s include the opening cysteine and the closing phenylalanine or tryptophan. The D gene is left open where the match is weak. Clone size is stated in some rows and not others, as once, few, many or a class when expanded.

v_call: TRBV18; j_call: TRBJ2-2; clone_size: NA; d_call: NA; cdr3_nt: TGTGCCAGCTCACCCTATTCTACACTGAACACCGGGGAGCTGTTTTTT; cdr3_aa: CASSPYSTLNTGELFF
v_call: TRBV9; j_call: TRBJ2-3; clone_size: NA; d_call: TRBD2; cdr3_nt: TGTGCCAGCAGCGTAGGCGCCGGGGGGTTAACCACAGATACGCAGTATTTT; cdr3_aa: CASSVGAGGLTTDTQYF
v_call: TRBV7-6; j_call: TRBJ2-3; clone_size: NA; d_call: TRBD2; cdr3_nt: TGTGCCAGCAGCTTTCGCGGGAGTAAGACAGATACGCAGTATTTT; cdr3_aa: CASSFRGSKTDTQYF
v_call: TRBV4-1; j_call: TRBJ2-1; clone_size: NA; d_call: NA; cdr3_nt: TGCGCCAGCAGCTCCAGCCGGAATGAGCAGTTCTTC; cdr3_aa: CASSSSRNEQFF
v_call: TRBV2; j_call: TRBJ2-7; clone_size: NA; d_call: NA; cdr3_nt: TGTGCCAGCAGTCCGGGACTCCCTCGGGACGAGCAGTACTTC; cdr3_aa: CASSPGLPRDEQYF
v_call: TRBV28; j_call: TRBJ1-1; clone_size: NA; d_call: NA; cdr3_nt: TGTGCCAGCAGTTTAATCAGGGTACGGAACACTGAAGCTTTCTTT; cdr3_aa: CASSLIRVRNTEAFF
v_call: TRBV28; j_call: TRBJ2-7; clone_size: NA; d_call: NA; cdr3_nt: TGTGCCAGTCAGAGTGCAGCAGGTCAGAGGAACGAGCAGTACTTC; cdr3_aa: CASQSAAGQRNEQYF
v_call: TRBV27; j_call: TRBJ2-1; clone_size: NA; d_call: NA; cdr3_nt: TGTGCCAGCACCGGGAGTTACCATGAGCAGTTCTTC; cdr3_aa: CASTGSYHEQFF
v_call: TRBV6-1; j_call: TRBJ1-1; clone_size: NA; d_call: TRBD1; cdr3_nt: TGTGCCAGCAGACGGGACAGGGGATTGAACACTGAAGCTTTCTTT; cdr3_aa: CASRRDRGLNTEAFF
v_call: TRBV2; j_call: TRBJ1-5; clone_size: NA; d_call: NA; cdr3_nt: TGTGCCAGCAGTGACTGGGACGCACGCAATCAGCCCCAGCATTTT; cdr3_aa: CASSDWDARNQPQHF
v_call: TRBV10-1; j_call: TRBJ1-1; clone_size: NA; d_call: NA; cdr3_nt: TGCGCCAGCAGCTACAGCAACATGAACACTGAAGCTTTCTTT; cdr3_aa: CASSYSNMNTEAFF
v_call: TRBV5-1; j_call: TRBJ2-7; clone_size: NA; d_call: NA; cdr3_nt: TGCGCCAGCAGCCGGCGAGGTGTCGACGAGCAGTACTTC; cdr3_aa: CASSRRGVDEQYF
v_call: TRBV5-4; j_call: TRBJ2-7; clone_size: NA; d_call: NA; cdr3_nt: TGTGCCAGCAGCGGGACGACTGGAGGAGCTTACGAGCAGTACTTC; cdr3_aa: CASSGTTGGAYEQYF
v_call: TRBV4-1; j_call: TRBJ2-4; clone_size: NA; d_call: NA; cdr3_nt: TGCGCCAGCAGCCAAGTCTATGGACCCCTAGCCAAAAACATTCAGTACTTC; cdr3_aa: CASSQVYGPLAKNIQYF
v_call: TRBV5-5; j_call: TRBJ2-7; clone_size: NA; d_call: NA; cdr3_nt: TGTGCCAGCACCGAAAGGGGCGTTGTAAGCTCCTACGAGCAGTACTTC; cdr3_aa: CASTERGVVSSYEQYF
v_call: TRBV7-9; j_call: TRBJ2-5; clone_size: once; d_call: TRBD2; cdr3_nt: TGTGCCAGCAGCCAACTAGCGGGAGGGCTGGTGGACTTC; cdr3_aa: CASSQLAGGLVDF
v_call: TRBV29-1; j_call: TRBJ2-7; clone_size: NA; d_call: NA; cdr3_nt: TGCAGCGTTGAAGTCGGCTACGAGCAGTACTTC; cdr3_aa: CSVEVGYEQYF
v_call: TRBV29-1; j_call: TRBJ1-1; clone_size: NA; d_call: NA; cdr3_nt: TGCAGCGTTGCAGGACGGATGAACACTGAAGCTTTCTTT; cdr3_aa: CSVAGRMNTEAFF